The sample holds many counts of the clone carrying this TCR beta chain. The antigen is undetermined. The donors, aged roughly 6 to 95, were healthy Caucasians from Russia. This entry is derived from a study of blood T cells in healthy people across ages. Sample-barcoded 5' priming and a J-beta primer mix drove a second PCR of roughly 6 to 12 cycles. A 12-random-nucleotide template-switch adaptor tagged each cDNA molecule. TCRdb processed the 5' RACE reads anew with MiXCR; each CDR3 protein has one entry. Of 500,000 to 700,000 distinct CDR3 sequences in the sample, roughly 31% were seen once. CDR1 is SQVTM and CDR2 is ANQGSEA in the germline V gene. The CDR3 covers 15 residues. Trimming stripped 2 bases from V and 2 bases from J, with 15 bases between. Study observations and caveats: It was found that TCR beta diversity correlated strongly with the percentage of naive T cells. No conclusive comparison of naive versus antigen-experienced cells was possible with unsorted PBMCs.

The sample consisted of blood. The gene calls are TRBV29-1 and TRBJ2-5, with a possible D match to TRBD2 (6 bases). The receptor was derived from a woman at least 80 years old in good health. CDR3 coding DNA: TGCAGCGTTGAAAGCCTGACTAGTTCGCAAGAGACCCAGTACTTC. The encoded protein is CSVESLTSSQETQYF.